The next 18 T cell receptor beta chains were all read from a single sample in a study of cytomegalovirus exposure and HLA in healthy donors. Use of 60 Vbeta and 13 Jbeta primers characterized the PCR. Clones were sequenced by immunoSEQ multiplex PCR, and TCRdb holds only the in-frame ones, with some missing. Of about 180,000 clones detected, 77% appear once; the ten largest clones hold over 1.1%. Sequencing used PBMCs. These TCRs come from a man aged 18 to 30 in good health and CMV-seronegative.

This chain uses TRBV18 with TRBJ2-5; a weak D match, TRBD2 (5 bases). V lost 3 bases, J lost 7 bases, and 12 bases lay in between. Per germline, CDR1 KGHSH and CDR2 LQKENI. This CDR3 is 13 amino acids long. The CDR3 nucleotides are TGTGCCAGCTCACCCCGGGGAGTTGGGACCCAGTACTTC. This encodes CASSPRGVGTQYF. The full variable domain, rest sourced from reference TRBV18 and TRBJ2-5, is NAGVMQNPRHLVRRRGQEARLRCSPMKGHSHVYWYRQLPEEGLKFMVYLQKENIIDESGMPKERFSAEFPKEGPSILRIQQVVRGDSAAYFCASSPRGVGTQYFGPGTRLLVL.

The rearrangement joins TRBV10-1 to TRBJ2-7; D gene uncertain. CDR1 and CDR2 from the germline V gene are WNHNN and SYGVQD (reference sequence). The length of the CDR3 is 15 residues. V dropped 3 bases and J dropped 3 bases, with 15 bases sitting between them. The CDR3 here is CASSEFSGDHYEQYF. The CDR3 DNA reads as TGCGCCAGCAGTGAATTTTCCGGAGACCACTACGAGCAGTACTTC.

The chain joins TRBV18 to TRBJ2-7; D not resolved. Germline V CDR1 and CDR2: KGHSH, LQKENI. CDR3 length: 14 amino acids. V was clipped by 3 bases and J by 0 bases, with 9 bases between them. This chain's CDR3 is CASSPYSSSYEQYF. The CDR3 coding sequence is TGTGCCAGCTCACCGTACAGCAGCTCCTACGAGCAGTACTTC.

The chain has TRBV9 and TRBJ1-2; tentative D call: TRBD1 (5 bases). The CDR3 consists of 16 residues. Between the trimmed V and J ends, which lost 4 bases and 7 bases, there was a span of 23 bases. Germline lookup yields CDR1 SGDLS and CDR2 YYNGEE. The CDR3 spells CASSPGGGDLYIGYTF. CDR3 nucleotides: TGTGCCAGCAGCCCAGGAGGAGGGGATCTTTATATTGGCTACACCTTC.

The J gene is TRBJ2-6, the V gene TRBV25-1, with D unclear. Germline-derived CDR1 and CDR2 are MGHDK and SYGVNS. This CDR3 region has 14 residues. V was shortened by 3 bases and J by 0 bases, with 3 bases between the two germline ends. DNA of the CDR3: TGTGCCAGCAGTGAGGCCTCTGGGGCCAACGTCCTGACTTTC. This codes for CASSEASGANVLTF.

The CDR3 is CASRKLGGETQYF. CDR3 DNA sequence: TGTGCCAGCAGAAAACTAGGAGGAGAGACCCAGTACTTC. This chain uses TRBV6-5 with TRBJ2-5; tentatively, D is TRBD2 (5 bases). The CDR3 loop spans 13 amino acids. The V gene lost 6 bases and the J gene lost 4 bases, with 12 bases spanning the gap. Looked up from germline, CDR1 is MNHEY and CDR2 is SVGAGI.

J is TRBJ1-4 and V is TRBV6-1; TRBD1 aligns across 7 bases. This CDR3 is 14 amino acids long. J lost 2 bases, V lost 7 bases, and 4 bases had no gene match. Germline CDR1 is MNHNS and CDR2 is SASEGT. The CDR3 reads CASNQGVTNEKLFF. CDR3 DNA: TGTGCCAGCAACCAGGGGGTTACTAATGAAAAACTGTTTTTT.

The V call is TRBV30, the J call TRBJ1-6; 7 bases align to TRBD1. The CDR3 runs to 14 residues. Unmatched junction bases numbered 5, after V lost 2 bases and J lost 7 bases. The germline V gene has CDR1 GTSNPN and CDR2 SVGIG (reference sequence). In DNA, the CDR3 is TGTGCCTGGAGTTGGGACAGTCAAAATTCACCCCTCCACTTT. Protein product: CAWSWDSQNSPLHF.

V is TRBV18 and J is TRBJ2-7; 8 bases map to TRBD2. The CDR3 contains 15 residues. CDR1 KGHSH and CDR2 LQKENI come from the germline V gene. The V gene end was trimmed by 5 bases and the J gene end by 2 bases; junction bases not matched to a gene: 8. The CDR3 nucleotides read TGTGCCAGCTCAACTACAGCGGGAGACGCCTACGAGCAGTACTTC. Protein product: CASSTTAGDAYEQYF. The entire variable domain, with the rest obtained from reference TRBV18 and TRBJ2-7, is as follows: NAGVMQNPRHLVRRRGQEARLRCSPMKGHSHVYWYRQLPEEGLKFMVYLQKENIIDESGMPKERFSAEFPKEGPSILRIQQVVRGDSAAYFCASSTTAGDAYEQYFGPGTRLTVT.

The rearrangement joins TRBV4-2 to TRBJ2-3; 12 bases align to TRBD2. The V segment lost 4 bases and the J segment 0 bases; nucleotides outside the gene matches: 8. The CDR3 length is 18 residues. The germline CDR1 and CDR2 sequences are LGHNA and YNFKEQ. CDR3: CASSPRLAGESSTDTQYF. The CDR3 bases are TGTGCCAGCAGCCCCAGACTAGCGGGAGAAAGTAGCACAGATACGCAGTATTTT.

This clone was recorded a few times. The chain couples TRBV27 to TRBJ1-4, with 7 bases fitting TRBD1. The CDR3 consists of 20 residues. Per germline, CDR1 MNHEY and CDR2 SMNVEV (reference sequence). V shed 8 bases and J 5 bases; nucleotides not matched to a gene: 26. CDR3 coding DNA: TGTGCCAGCGCCAAGACAGGGACGAGCTACCCTCCGTATCCCAATGAAAAACTGTTTTTT. As protein: CASAKTGTSYPPYPNEKLFF.

Only a few counts were recorded for this clone. V is TRBV7-2 and J is TRBJ2-6; D call uncertain. The CDR3 consists of 16 residues. Germline-derived CDR1 and CDR2 are SGHTA and FQGNSA. Trimming took off 1 base at V and 0 bases at J, with 7 bases between the two ends. This chain's CDR3 is CASSLVYVSGANVLTF. The CDR3 DNA is TGTGCCAGCAGCTTAGTCTACGTCTCTGGGGCCAACGTCCTGACTTTC.

On this clone itself: The junction and the germline gene differ at one end; a read error may be behind it. The gene calls are TRBV7-7 and TRBJ2-5; TRBD1 aligns across 8 bases. Germline V CDR1 and CDR2: SSHAT, FNYEAQ (reference sequence). This CDR3 is built from 14 residues. CDR3 protein: CASSLGSGGETQYF. The CDR3 DNA is TGTGCTAGCAGCTTAGGGTCAGGGGGCGAGACCCAGTACTTC.

The gene calls are TRBV4-3 and TRBJ2-3, with TRBD2 identical over 7 bases. Looked up from germline, CDR1 is LGHNA and CDR2 is YSLEER. Germline trimming cut 0 bases from V and 3 bases from J; bases unmatched to any gene: 6. There are 16 residues in the CDR3. The CDR3 reads CASSQDRGVWTDTQYF. The CDR3 nucleotides are TGCGCCAGCAGCCAAGATCGGGGGGTTTGGACAGATACGCAGTATTTT.

This clone was detected once. This chain connects TRBV6-5 to TRBJ1-2; TRBD1 matches at 10 bases. This CDR3 has 15 amino acids. CDR1 is MNHEY, CDR2 SVGAGI, per germline. Trimming cost V 4 bases and J 3 bases; bases outside gene matches: 5. DNA for the CDR3: TGTGCCAGCAGTTCCCCGGACAGGGGGGACTATGGCTACACCTTC. Translating gives CASSSPDRGDYGYTF.

The gene calls are TRBV15 and TRBJ1-2; D is unresolved. V gave up 0 bases and J gave up 7 bases, with 12 bases separating them. From germline, CDR1 is LNHNV and CDR2 YYDKDF (reference sequence). CDR3 length: 14 residues. The CDR3, as DNA: TGTGCCACCAGCAGAGATAGCGGAGGAAGTGGCTACACCTTC. Translated: CATSRDSGGSGYTF.

V usage is TRBV4-1 and J usage is TRBJ2-1; 10 positions match TRBD2. The CDR3 length is 17 residues. The germline gives CDR1 MGHRA, CDR2 YSYEKL. J lost 0 bases, V lost 0 bases, and 2 bases had no gene match. CDR3 DNA: TGCGCCAGCAGCCAAGAAGAGCGGGAGGGCTCCTACAATGAGCAGTTCTTC. Translation: CASSQEEREGSYNEQFF.

This clone has a single count. V gene TRBV6-1 combines with J gene TRBJ2-3; a weak D match, TRBD1 (6 bases). The CDR3 is 12 residues long. The V and J ends lost 4 bases and 5 bases respectively, with 7 bases between them. Germline V lookup: CDR1 MNHNS, CDR2 SASEGT. CDR3 nucleotides: TGTGCCAGCAGTGGGACAGTAGATACGCAGTATTTT. It translates to CASSGTVDTQYF.